The 30 T cell receptor beta chains below were found in one sample sequenced in a study of siplizumab effects on memory and regulatory T cells. Clones were sequenced by immunoSEQ multiplex PCR, and TCRdb holds only the in-frame ones, with some missing. The sample has about 100,000 clones, more than 85% seen once; the top ten hold roughly 2.5%. Sequences were obtained from CD4+ T cells sorted from blood. These receptors all come from a human donor in good health. Some clones in this sample may be carry-over from other donors' samples.

The rearrangement joins TRBV6-6 to TRBJ2-7, with 8 bases aligning to TRBD1. Germline lookup yields CDR1 MNHNY and CDR2 SVGAGI (reference sequence). J gave up 4 bases and V 5 bases, and 10 bases lay outside the gene matches. This CDR3 comprises 15 residues. CDR3 nucleotides: TGTGCCAGCAGTCCGACAGGGGCCACGAAGTACGAGCAGTACTTC. As protein: CASSPTGATKYEQYF.

This chain connects TRBV5-6 to TRBJ2-2, with 9 bases matching TRBD1. Germline V gene lookup returns CDR1 SGHDT and CDR2 YYEEEE. The CDR3 is 15 amino acids. Trimming removed 1 base from V and 6 bases from J; junction bases left unmatched: 4. The CDR3 nucleotides read TGTGCCAGCAGCTTGCGGACAGGGGTCCCCGGGGAGCTGTTTTTT. It yields the protein CASSLRTGVPGELFF.

The V gene is TRBV5-1, the J gene TRBJ1-2; 8 nucleotides line up with TRBD1. Germline-derived CDR1 and CDR2 are SGHRS and YFSETQ. J lost 8 bases, V lost 4 bases, and 10 bases had no gene match. The CDR3 totals 14 residues. For the CDR3, the DNA is TGCGCCAGCAGCGCAGGGGGCTCCTATGGGGGCTACACCTTC. Translated, it gives CASSAGGSYGGYTF.

This clone showed up just a few times. The CDR3 DNA reads TGTGCCAGCATCACGTCGCTAGCGGGAGACAATGAGCAGTTCTTC. Translated, it gives CASITSLAGDNEQFF. This chain joins TRBV6-1 and TRBJ2-1; 10 bases are a match to TRBD2. CDR3 length: 15 amino acids. J gave up 5 bases and V 7 bases, and 8 bases lay outside the gene matches. Per the germline V gene, CDR1 is MNHNS and CDR2 is SASEGT.

V is TRBV29-1 and J is TRBJ1-1; 9 bases align to TRBD1. This CDR3 spans 13 amino acids. The V and J ends lost 3 bases and 4 bases, in that order; junction bases with no gene match: 3. Germline V CDR1 and CDR2: SQVTM, ANQGSEA. CDR3 nucleotide sequence: TGCAGCGTTGATGACAGGGGGGGCACTGAAGCTTTCTTT. This codes for CSVDDRGGTEAFF.

The rearrangement uses TRBV6-4 and TRBJ2-5, with D possibly being TRBD1 (6 bases). V lost 6 bases, J lost 1 base, and 21 bases lay in between. CDR1 is MRHNA, CDR2 SNTAGT, per germline. The CDR3 is made up of 17 amino acids. CDR3 bases: TGTGCCAGCAGCGGACCTACATCCAGGACAGCCCAAGAGACCCAGTACTTC. It specifies CASSGPTSRTAQETQYF.

This clone was recorded once. The chain links TRBV19 to TRBJ2-7, with D tentatively TRBD1 (6 bases). The germline CDR1 and CDR2 sequences are LNHDA and SQIVND (reference sequence). V lost 6 bases, J lost 4 bases, and 16 bases lay in between. The CDR3 extends over 14 amino acids. CDR3 DNA: TGTGCCAGTAGCACCGCACAGGGTACGTACGAGCAGTACTTC. It is translated as CASSTAQGTYEQYF.

The chain recombines TRBV11-3 with TRBJ2-3; no clear D. Germline CDR1 SGHNT, CDR2 YENEEA. The V and J ends lost 1 base and 4 bases respectively, with 9 bases between them. The CDR3 has 14 amino acids. The CDR3 nucleotides read TGTGCCAGCAGCTTAGGAGTAGCCCCAGATACGCAGTATTTT. This gives the protein CASSLGVAPDTQYF.

V usage is TRBV6-5 and J usage is TRBJ2-7; weak D call: TRBD1 (6 bases). Germline values: CDR1 MNHEY, CDR2 SVGAGI. CDR3 size: 15 residues. V dropped 2 bases and J dropped 0 bases, with 11 bases sitting between them. CDR3 DNA: TGTGCCAGCAGTTACCCAGGGGCTGCCTCCTACGAGCAGTACTTC. Its protein product is CASSYPGAASYEQYF.

V is TRBV7-2 and J is TRBJ2-1, with D tentatively TRBD2 (5 bases). This CDR3 is built from 14 residues. Deletions cut 0 bases from V and 9 bases from J, with 12 bases between. The germline gives CDR1 SGHTA, CDR2 FQGNSA. The CDR3 sequence: CASSLARLASEQFF. The CDR3 DNA is TGTGCCAGCAGCTTAGCGCGGTTAGCGTCTGAGCAGTTCTTC.

The chain has TRBV28 and TRBJ1-2; D is possibly TRBD1 (5 bases). The CDR3 covers 15 residues. Germline V gives CDR1 MDHEN, CDR2 SYDVKM. Between the trimmed V and J ends, which lost 2 bases and 7 bases, there was a span of 17 bases. The CDR3 is CASSLVSWGMGGYTF. In DNA form, the CDR3 reads TGTGCCAGCAGTTTAGTAAGCTGGGGCATGGGTGGCTACACCTTC.

The rearrangement joins TRBV14 to TRBJ2-7, with D perhaps TRBD2 (5 bases). This CDR3 is built from 15 residues. The V gene's germline CDR1 is SGHDN and CDR2 FVKESK. V lost 4 bases and J 0 bases, leaving 13 bases between the germline ends. In DNA form, the CDR3 reads TGTGCCAGCAGCCTTGGACTTGGGAACTCCTACGAGCAGTACTTC. Protein sequence: CASSLGLGNSYEQYF.

CDR3 nucleotides: TGTGCCAGCAGCGTAGAAGCCAGCGGGAGGGCCTCAGATACGCAGTATTTT. This gives the protein CASSVEASGRASDTQYF. The gene calls are TRBV9 and TRBJ2-3; 10 nucleotides agree with TRBD2. Trimming at V came to 0 bases and at J to 4 bases, leaving 8 bases not matched to a gene. This CDR3 is 17 amino acids long. The germline V gene has CDR1 SGDLS and CDR2 YYNGEE. The full variable domain, its missing parts supplied by reference TRBV9 and TRBJ2-3, is DSGVTQTPKHLITATGQRVTLRCSPRSGDLSVYWYQQSLDQGLQFLIQYYNGEERAKGNILERFSAQQFPDLHSELNLSSLELGDSALYFCASSVEASGRASDTQYFGPGTRLTVL.

The rearrangement uses TRBV5-4 and TRBJ2-1; D not certain. The CDR3 has 13 residues. Germline CDR1 and CDR2: SGHNT and YYREEE (reference sequence). Trimming took 4 bases from V and 10 from J, leaving 15 bases between them. The CDR3 is CASSPLLGGEQFF. DNA for the CDR3: TGTGCCAGCAGCCCCCTCTTGGGTGGCGAGCAGTTCTTC.

For the CDR3, the DNA is TGTGCCAGTAACCTCTACAGGGCTAATCAGCCCCAGCATTTT. It yields the protein CASNLYRANQPQHF. The chain couples TRBV19 to TRBJ1-5, with a tentative D call TRBD1 (6 bases). In germline, CDR1 is LNHDA, CDR2 SQIVND (reference sequence). V was shortened by 7 bases and J by 4 bases, with 14 bases between the two germline ends. The CDR3 has 14 residues. Looking up the rest from reference TRBV19 and TRBJ1-5 gives the full variable domain: DGGITQSPKYLFRKEGQNVTLSCEQNLNHDAMYWYRQDPGQGLRLIYYSQIVNDFQKGDIAEGYSVSREKKESFPLTVTSAQKNPTAFYLCASNLYRANQPQHFGDGTRLSIL.

J is TRBJ2-2 and V is TRBV18; 7 nucleotides agree with TRBD2. The CDR3 totals 16 residues. The V gene's germline CDR1 is KGHSH and CDR2 LQKENI. The V and J ends lost 6 bases and 2 bases, in that order; junction bases with no gene match: 9. This CDR3 is CASSQSAGVNTGELFF. The CDR3 DNA reads TGTGCCAGCTCCCAAAGTGCGGGGGTAAACACCGGGGAGCTGTTTTTT.

V is TRBV5-1 and J is TRBJ2-2; 7 bases are a match to TRBD2. V was clipped by 3 bases and J by 6 bases; unmatched bases: 11. CDR1 is SGHRS, CDR2 YFSETQ, per germline. This CDR3 region has 16 residues. The CDR3 loop reads CASSSWGPGGSGELFF. The CDR3, as DNA: TGCGCCAGCAGCTCCTGGGGCCCGGGGGGATCCGGGGAGCTGTTTTTT.

The genes are TRBV5-4 and TRBJ2-2, with 11 bases fitting TRBD2. The V gene's germline CDR1 is SGHNT and CDR2 YYREEE (reference sequence). This CDR3 has 19 amino acids. The V gene end was trimmed by 2 bases and the J gene end by 0 bases; junction bases not matched to a gene: 9. This CDR3 reads CASSLPSGRTQTNTGELFF. CDR3 bases: TGTGCCAGCAGCTTACCTAGCGGGAGGACACAAACGAACACCGGGGAGCTGTTTTTT.

This sequence joins TRBV10-1 and TRBJ2-5; D is uncertain. V was shortened by 4 bases and J by 4 bases, with 4 bases between the two germline ends. This CDR3 has 11 amino acids. Germline loops: CDR1 WNHNN, CDR2 SYGVQD (reference sequence). The CDR3 DNA sequence: TGCGCCAGCAGTGCTGGAGAGACCCAGTACTTC. Translated, it gives CASSAGETQYF.

V and J are TRBV21-1 and TRBJ2-3; the D call in the table, TRBD1, was not verified against the DNA. TRBV21-1 is given as a pseudogene. This CDR3 spans 17 amino acids. The DNA for the CDR3 is TGTGCCAGCAGCAAAAAGCCAGGTTTTCTTGCCGCAGATACGCAGTATTTT. Protein: CASSKKPGFLAADTQYF.

This clone was seen more than once but under ten times. The CDR3 DNA follows: TGTGCCAGCAGTTACGCTTCGGGTACGGGGCGCGTCTATGGCTACACCTTC. Protein: CASSYASGTGRVYGYTF. This rearrangement joins TRBV6-7 to TRBJ1-2; tentatively, D is TRBD1 (5 bases). TRBV6-7 is treated as an ORF (open reading frame) with a function not yet certain. Trimming shortened V by 2 bases and J by 4 bases, and 20 bases separated the two germline ends. CDR3 length equals 17 residues.

The chain carries TRBV10-1 and TRBJ2-7; TRBD1 is a possible D gene (7 bases). V was pared by 2 bases and J by 7 bases, with 18 bases between. The V gene's germline CDR1 is WNHNN and CDR2 SYGVQD (reference sequence). The CDR3 loop spans 15 amino acids. CDR3: CASSENGGGNGEQYF. CDR3 DNA: TGCGCCAGCAGTGAGAACGGAGGGGGCAACGGGGAGCAGTACTTC.

The chain joins TRBV10-3 to TRBJ2-2; 9 positions match TRBD2. CDR3 length equals 14 residues. The V and J ends lost 8 bases and 3 bases, in that order; junction bases with no gene match: 4. Germline CDR1 and CDR2: ENHRY and SYGVKD. CDR3 in DNA: TGTGCCATCGGTAGCGGGAGCGACACCGGGGAGCTGTTTTTT. The encoded protein is CAIGSGSDTGELFF.

This chain connects TRBV10-1 to TRBJ2-1, with 12 bases fitting TRBD2. The germline CDR1 and CDR2 sequences are WNHNN and SYGVQD (reference sequence). The CDR3 totals 15 residues. Trimming at V came to 4 bases and at J to 9 bases, leaving 7 bases not matched to a gene. DNA of the CDR3: TGCGCCAGCAGTGGTCGACTAGCGGGAGCTCCTGAGCAGTTCTTC. The encoded protein is CASSGRLAGAPEQFF.

V is TRBV27 and J is TRBJ1-5, with D unclear. Trimming pared 8 bases from V and 0 bases from J, leaving 17 bases between. Germline V lookup: CDR1 MNHEY, CDR2 SMNVEV (reference sequence). This CDR3 comprises 16 residues. DNA of the CDR3: TGTGCCAGCTGGCGGGCAGGAGGAAATAGCAATCAGCCCCAGCATTTT. Translated: CASWRAGGNSNQPQHF.

As regards this clone: The sample holds other DNA sequences that translate to the same CDR3. The chain combines TRBV7-9 with TRBJ2-1, with D unresolved. Trimming cost V 3 bases and J 10 bases, with 10 bases left between them. CDR3 length equals 12 residues. Germline V lookup: CDR1 SEHNR, CDR2 FQNEAQ (reference sequence). The CDR3 bases are TGTGCCAGCAGCTTTCGAGGCAACGAGCAGTTCTTC. The encoded protein is CASSFRGNEQFF.

This clone has only one observation. V is TRBV4-1 and J is TRBJ2-5; D is possibly TRBD1 (6 bases). The V gene's germline CDR1 is MGHRA and CDR2 YSYEKL. V lost 4 bases and J 3 bases, leaving 9 bases between the germline ends. CDR3 length: 13 amino acids. In DNA form, the CDR3 reads TGCGCCAGCAGCCTGTCAGGGGAAGAGACCCAGTACTTC. This translates into CASSLSGEETQYF.

This chain connects TRBV5-1 to TRBJ2-3; perhaps TRBD1 as D (6 bases). CDR1 SGHRS and CDR2 YFSETQ come from the germline V gene. The V and J ends lost 3 bases and 6 bases respectively, with 17 bases between them. The CDR3 runs 15 residues. The CDR3 DNA sequence: TGCGCCAGCAGCTCAAACAGGGCTCCTCCGGATACGCAGTATTTT. As protein: CASSSNRAPPDTQYF.

The chain is built from TRBV6-6 and TRBJ2-3; D may be TRBD1 (6 bases). Per the germline V gene, CDR1 is MNHNY and CDR2 is SVGAGI (reference sequence). V was clipped by 5 bases and J by 4 bases, with 7 bases between them. CDR3 length: 12 amino acids. This chain's CDR3 is CASSQGPDTQYF. The CDR3 nucleotides read TGTGCCAGCAGTCAGGGGCCAGATACGCAGTATTTT.

This chain links TRBV6-1 with TRBJ2-3; D is undetermined. The CDR3 sequence is 14 residues long. Germline V lookup: CDR1 MNHNS, CDR2 SASEGT. The germline V and J ends were trimmed by 3 bases and 6 bases, with 13 bases remaining between them. CDR3 coding DNA: TGTGCCAGCAGTGAGGCCCGATGGTGGGATACGCAGTATTTT. Encoded protein: CASSEARWWDTQYF.